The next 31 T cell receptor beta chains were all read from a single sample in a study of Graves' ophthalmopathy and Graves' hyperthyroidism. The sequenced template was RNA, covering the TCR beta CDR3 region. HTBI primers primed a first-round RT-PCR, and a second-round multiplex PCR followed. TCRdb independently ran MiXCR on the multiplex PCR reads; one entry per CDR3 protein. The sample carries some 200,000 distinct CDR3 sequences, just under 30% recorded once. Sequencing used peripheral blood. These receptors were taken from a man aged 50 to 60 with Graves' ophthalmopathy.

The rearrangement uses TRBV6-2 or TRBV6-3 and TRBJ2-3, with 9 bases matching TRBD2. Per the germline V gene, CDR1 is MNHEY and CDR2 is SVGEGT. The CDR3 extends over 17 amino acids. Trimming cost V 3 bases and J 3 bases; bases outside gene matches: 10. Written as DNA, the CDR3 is TGTGCCAGCAGTTATGTCCTAGCGGGATCGCAGACAGATACGCAGTATTTT. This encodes CASSYVLAGSQTDTQYF.

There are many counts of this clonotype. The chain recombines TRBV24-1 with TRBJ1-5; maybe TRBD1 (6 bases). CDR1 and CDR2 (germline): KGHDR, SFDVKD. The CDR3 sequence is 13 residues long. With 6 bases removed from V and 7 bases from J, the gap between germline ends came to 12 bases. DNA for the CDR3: TGTGCCACCAGTCCACAGGGCGGACAGCCCCAGCATTTT. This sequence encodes CATSPQGGQPQHF.

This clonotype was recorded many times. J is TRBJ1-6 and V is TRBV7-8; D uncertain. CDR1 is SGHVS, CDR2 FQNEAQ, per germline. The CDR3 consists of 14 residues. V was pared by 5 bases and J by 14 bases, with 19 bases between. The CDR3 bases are TGTGCCAGCAGCCTGGCTGGCCTCGGTTGGTCCCTCCACTTT. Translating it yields CASSLAGLGWSLHF.

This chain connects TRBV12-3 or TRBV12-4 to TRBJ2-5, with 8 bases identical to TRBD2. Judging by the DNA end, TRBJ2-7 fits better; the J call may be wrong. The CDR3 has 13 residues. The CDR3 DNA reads TGTGCCAGCAGATCCAGCGGGAGTGCCGAGCAGTACTTC. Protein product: CASRSSGSAEQYF.

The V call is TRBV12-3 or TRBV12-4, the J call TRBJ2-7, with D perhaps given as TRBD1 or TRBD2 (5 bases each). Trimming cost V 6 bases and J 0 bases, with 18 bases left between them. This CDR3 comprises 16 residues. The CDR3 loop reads CASRRGVGRNSYEQYF. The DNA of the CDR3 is TGTGCCAGCAGGCGAGGGGTGGGACGCAACTCCTACGAGCAGTACTTC.

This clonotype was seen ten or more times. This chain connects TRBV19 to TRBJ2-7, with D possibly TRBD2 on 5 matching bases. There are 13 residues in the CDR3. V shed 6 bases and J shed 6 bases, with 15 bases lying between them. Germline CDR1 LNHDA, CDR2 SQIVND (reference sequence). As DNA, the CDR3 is TGTGCCAGTAGCAACCTCGAGGGCTCCGAGCAGTACTTC. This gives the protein CASSNLEGSEQYF.

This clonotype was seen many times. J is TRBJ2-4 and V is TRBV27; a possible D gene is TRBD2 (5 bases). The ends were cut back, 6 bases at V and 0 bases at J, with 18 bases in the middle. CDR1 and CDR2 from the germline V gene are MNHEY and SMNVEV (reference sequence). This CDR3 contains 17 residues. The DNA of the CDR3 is TGTGCCAGCAGCCTAATGTCGGGCGGGCTAGCCAAAAACATTCAGTACTTC. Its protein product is CASSLMSGGLAKNIQYF.

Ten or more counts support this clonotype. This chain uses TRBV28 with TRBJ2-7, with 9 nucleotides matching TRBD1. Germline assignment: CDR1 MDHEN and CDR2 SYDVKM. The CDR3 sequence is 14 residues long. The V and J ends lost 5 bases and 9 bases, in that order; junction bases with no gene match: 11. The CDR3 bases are TGTGCCAGCAGTGCACCGGGACAGGGATGGTGGCAGTACTTC. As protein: CASSAPGQGWWQYF. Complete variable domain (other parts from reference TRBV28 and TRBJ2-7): DVKVTQSSRYLVKRTGEKVFLECVQDMDHENMFWYRQDPGLGLRLIYFSYDVKMKEKGDIPEGYSVSREKKERFSLILESASTNQTSMYLCASSAPGQGWWQYFGPGTRLTVT.

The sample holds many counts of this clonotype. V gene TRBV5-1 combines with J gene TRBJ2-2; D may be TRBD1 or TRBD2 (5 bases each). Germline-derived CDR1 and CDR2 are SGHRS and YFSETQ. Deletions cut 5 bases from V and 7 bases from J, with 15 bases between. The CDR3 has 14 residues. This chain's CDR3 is CASRIRGAGGELFF. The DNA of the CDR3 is TGCGCCAGCAGGATACGGGGCGCTGGCGGGGAGCTGTTTTTT.

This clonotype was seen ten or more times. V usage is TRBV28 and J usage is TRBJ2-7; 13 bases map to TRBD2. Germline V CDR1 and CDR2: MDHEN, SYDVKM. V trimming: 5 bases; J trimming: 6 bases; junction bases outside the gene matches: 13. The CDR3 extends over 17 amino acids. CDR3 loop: CASSRVVGLAGVGEQYF. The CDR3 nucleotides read TGTGCCAGCAGTAGAGTCGTCGGACTAGCGGGAGTCGGCGAGCAGTACTTC.

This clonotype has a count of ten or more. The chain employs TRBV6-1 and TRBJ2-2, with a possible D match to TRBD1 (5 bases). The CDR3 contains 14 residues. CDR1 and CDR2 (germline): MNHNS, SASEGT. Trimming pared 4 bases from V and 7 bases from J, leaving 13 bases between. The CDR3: CASSAPRDSGELFF. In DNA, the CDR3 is TGTGCCAGCAGTGCCCCCAGGGATAGCGGGGAGCTGTTTTTT.

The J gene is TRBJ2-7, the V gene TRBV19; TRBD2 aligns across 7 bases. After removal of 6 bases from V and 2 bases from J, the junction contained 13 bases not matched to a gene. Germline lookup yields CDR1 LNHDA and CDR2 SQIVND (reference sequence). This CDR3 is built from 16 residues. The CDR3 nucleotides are TGTGCCAGTAGAGTCGATGGCGGGAGATCAACCTACGAGCAGTACTTC. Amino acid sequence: CASRVDGGRSTYEQYF.

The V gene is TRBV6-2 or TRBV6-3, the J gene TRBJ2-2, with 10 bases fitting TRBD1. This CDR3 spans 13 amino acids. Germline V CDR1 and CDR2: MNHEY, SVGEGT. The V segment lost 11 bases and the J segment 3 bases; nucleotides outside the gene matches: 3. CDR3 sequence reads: CAEGQGDTGELFF. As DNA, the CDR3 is TGTGCCGAAGGACAGGGGGACACCGGGGAGCTGTTTTTT.

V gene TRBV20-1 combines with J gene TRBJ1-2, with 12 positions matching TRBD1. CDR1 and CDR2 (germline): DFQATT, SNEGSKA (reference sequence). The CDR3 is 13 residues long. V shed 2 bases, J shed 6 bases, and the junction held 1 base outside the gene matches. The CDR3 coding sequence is TGCAGTGCTAGATGGGACAGGGGGCATGGCTACACCTTC. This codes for CSARWDRGHGYTF.

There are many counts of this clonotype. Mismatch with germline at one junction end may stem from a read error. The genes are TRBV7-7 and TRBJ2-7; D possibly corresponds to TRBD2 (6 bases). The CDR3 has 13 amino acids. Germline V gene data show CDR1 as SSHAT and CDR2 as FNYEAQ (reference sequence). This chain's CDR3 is CASSLGEAYEQYF. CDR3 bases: TGTGCTAGCAGCTTAGGGGAGGCCTACGAGCAGTACTTC.

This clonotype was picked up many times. CDR3 sequence (DNA): TGCAGCGTTGAAATCGTGGACAGGGAGGAGACCCAGTACTTC. It encodes CSVEIVDREETQYF. The J gene is TRBJ2-5, the V gene TRBV29-1; TRBD1 agrees at 8 bases. This CDR3 is 14 amino acids long. Germline-derived CDR1 and CDR2 are SQVTM and ANQGSEA. J was trimmed by 5 bases and V by 2 bases; bases with no gene match: 7.

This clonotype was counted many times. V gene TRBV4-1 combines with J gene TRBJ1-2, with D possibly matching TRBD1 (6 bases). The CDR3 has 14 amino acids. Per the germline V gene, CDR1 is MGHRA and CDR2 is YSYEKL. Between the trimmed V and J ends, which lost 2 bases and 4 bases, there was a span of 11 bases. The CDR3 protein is CASSQYDRSYGYTF. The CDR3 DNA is TGCGCCAGCAGCCAATACGACAGGAGCTATGGCTACACCTTC.

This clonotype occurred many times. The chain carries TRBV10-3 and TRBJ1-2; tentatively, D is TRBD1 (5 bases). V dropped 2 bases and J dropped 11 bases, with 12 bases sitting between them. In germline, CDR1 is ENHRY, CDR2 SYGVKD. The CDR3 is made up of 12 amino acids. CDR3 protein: CAISEEQAAYTF. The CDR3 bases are TGTGCCATCAGTGAGGAACAGGCGGCGTACACCTTC.

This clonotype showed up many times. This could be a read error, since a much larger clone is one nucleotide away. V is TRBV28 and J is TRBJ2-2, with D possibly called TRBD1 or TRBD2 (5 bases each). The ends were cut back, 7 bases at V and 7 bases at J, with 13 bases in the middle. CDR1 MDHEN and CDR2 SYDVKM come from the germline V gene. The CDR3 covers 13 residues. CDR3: CASNTGASGELFF. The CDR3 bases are TGTGCCAGCAACACCGGGGCAAGCGGGGAGCTGTTTTTT.

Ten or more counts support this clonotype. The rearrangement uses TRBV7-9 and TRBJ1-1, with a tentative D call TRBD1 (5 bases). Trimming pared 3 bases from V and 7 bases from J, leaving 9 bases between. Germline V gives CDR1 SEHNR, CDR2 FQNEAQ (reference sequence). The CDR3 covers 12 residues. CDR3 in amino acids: CASSLVTGEAFF. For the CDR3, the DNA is TGTGCCAGCAGCTTGGTCACAGGTGAAGCTTTCTTT. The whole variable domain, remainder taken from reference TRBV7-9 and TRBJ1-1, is DTGVSQNPRHKITKRGQNVTFRCDPISEHNRLYWYRQTLGQGPEFLTYFQNEAQLEKSRLLSDRFSAERPKGSFSTLEIQRTEQGDSAMYLCASSLVTGEAFFGQGTRLTVV.

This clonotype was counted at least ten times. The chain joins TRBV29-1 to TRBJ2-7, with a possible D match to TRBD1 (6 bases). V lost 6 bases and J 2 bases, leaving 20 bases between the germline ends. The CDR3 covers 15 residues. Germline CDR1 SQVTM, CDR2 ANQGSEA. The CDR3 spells CSVLGTGRSAYEQYF. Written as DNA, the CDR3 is TGCAGCGTACTCGGAACAGGGCGTAGTGCCTACGAGCAGTACTTC.

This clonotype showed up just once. The CDR3 is CASSEGLAGGQETQYF. The CDR3 DNA reads TGTGCCAGCAGTGAAGGACTAGCGGGGGGACAAGAGACCCAGTACTTC. V is TRBV6-1 and J is TRBJ2-5; 13 bases map to TRBD2. J was trimmed by 2 bases and V by 1 base; bases with no gene match: 1. The V gene's germline CDR1 is MNHNS and CDR2 SASEGT. The CDR3 extends over 16 amino acids.

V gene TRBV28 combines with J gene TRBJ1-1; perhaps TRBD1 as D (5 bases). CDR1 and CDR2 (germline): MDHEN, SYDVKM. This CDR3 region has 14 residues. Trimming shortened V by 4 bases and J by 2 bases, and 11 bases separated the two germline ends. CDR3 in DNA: TGTGCCAGCAGTTCCCGGGACTTCAACACTGAAGCTTTCTTT. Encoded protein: CASSSRDFNTEAFF. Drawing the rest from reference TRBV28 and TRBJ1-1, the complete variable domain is DVKVTQSSRYLVKRTGEKVFLECVQDMDHENMFWYRQDPGLGLRLIYFSYDVKMKEKGDIPEGYSVSREKKERFSLILESASTNQTSMYLCASSSRDFNTEAFFGQGTRLTVV.

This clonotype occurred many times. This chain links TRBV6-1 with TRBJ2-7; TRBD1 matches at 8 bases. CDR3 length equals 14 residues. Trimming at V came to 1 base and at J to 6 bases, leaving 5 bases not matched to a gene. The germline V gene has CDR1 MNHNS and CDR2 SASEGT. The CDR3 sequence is CASSEGTGNAEQYF. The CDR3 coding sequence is TGTGCCAGCAGTGAAGGGACAGGGAATGCCGAGCAGTACTTC.

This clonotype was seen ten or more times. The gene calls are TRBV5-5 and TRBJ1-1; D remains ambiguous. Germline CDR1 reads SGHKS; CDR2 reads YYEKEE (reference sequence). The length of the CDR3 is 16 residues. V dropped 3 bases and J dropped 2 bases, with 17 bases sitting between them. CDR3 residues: CASSSNIGRSNTEAFF. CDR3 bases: TGTGCCAGCAGCTCAAATATTGGACGGTCAAACACTGAAGCTTTCTTT.

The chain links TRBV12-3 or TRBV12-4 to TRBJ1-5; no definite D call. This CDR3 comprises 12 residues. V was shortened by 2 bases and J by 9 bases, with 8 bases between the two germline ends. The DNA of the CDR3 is TGTGCCAGCAGTTTAAACGAGTCGCCCCAGCATTTT. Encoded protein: CASSLNESPQHF.

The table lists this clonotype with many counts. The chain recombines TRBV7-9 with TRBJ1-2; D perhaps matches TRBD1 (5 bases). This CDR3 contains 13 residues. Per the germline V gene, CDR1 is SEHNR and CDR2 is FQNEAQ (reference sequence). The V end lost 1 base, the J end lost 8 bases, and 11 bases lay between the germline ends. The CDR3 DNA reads TGTGCCAGCAGCTTAGAAGGGGATTGGGGCTACACCTTC. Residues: CASSLEGDWGYTF.

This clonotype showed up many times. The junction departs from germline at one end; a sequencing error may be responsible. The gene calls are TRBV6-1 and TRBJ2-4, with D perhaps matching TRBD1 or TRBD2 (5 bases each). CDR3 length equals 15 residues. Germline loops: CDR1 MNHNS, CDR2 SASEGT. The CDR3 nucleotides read TGTGCCTGCAGGAACCTGGGGGTAGCCAAAAACATTCAGTACTTC. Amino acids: CACRNLGVAKNIQYF.

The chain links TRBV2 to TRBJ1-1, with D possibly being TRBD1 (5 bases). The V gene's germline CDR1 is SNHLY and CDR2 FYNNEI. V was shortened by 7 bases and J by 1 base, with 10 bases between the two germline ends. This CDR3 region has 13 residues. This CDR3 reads CASTRDGNTEAFF. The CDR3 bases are TGTGCCAGCACCCGGGACGGGAACACTGAAGCTTTCTTT. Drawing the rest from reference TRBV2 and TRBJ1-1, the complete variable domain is EPEVTQTPSHQVTQMGQEVILRCVPISNHLYFYWYRQILGQKVEFLVSFYNNEISEKSEIFDDQFSVERPDGSNFTLKIRSTKLEDSAMYFCASTRDGNTEAFFGQGTRLTVV.

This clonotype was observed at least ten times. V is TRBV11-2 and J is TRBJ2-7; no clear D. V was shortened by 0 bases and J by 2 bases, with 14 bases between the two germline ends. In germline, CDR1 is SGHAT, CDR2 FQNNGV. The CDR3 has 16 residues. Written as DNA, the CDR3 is TGTGCCAGCAGCTTAGATCTTGGTGTTAGGACCTACGAGCAGTACTTC. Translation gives CASSLDLGVRTYEQYF. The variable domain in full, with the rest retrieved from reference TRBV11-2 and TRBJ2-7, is EAGVAQSPRYKIIEKRQSVAFWCNPISGHATLYWYQQILGQGPKLLIQFQNNGVVDDSQLPKDRFSAERLKGVDSTLKIQPAKLEDSAVYLCASSLDLGVRTYEQYFGPGTRLTVT.

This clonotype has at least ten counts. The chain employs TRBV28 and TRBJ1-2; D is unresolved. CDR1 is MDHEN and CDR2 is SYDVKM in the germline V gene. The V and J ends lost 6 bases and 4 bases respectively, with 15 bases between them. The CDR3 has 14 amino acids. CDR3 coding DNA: TGTGCCAGCAGCTTGAGGACGGCGCTCTATGGCTACACCTTC. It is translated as CASSLRTALYGYTF.